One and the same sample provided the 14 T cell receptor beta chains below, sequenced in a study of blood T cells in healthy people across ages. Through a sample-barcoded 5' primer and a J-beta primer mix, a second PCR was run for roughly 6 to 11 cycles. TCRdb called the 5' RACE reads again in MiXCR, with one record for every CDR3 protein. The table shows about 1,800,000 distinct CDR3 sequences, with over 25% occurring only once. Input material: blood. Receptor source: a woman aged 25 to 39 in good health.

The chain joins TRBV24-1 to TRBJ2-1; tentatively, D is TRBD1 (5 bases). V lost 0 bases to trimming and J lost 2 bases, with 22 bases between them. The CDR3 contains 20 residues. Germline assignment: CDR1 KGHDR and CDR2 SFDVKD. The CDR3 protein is CATSDLAPGGDIGAYNEQFF. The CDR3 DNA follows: TGTGCCACCAGTGATTTGGCACCTGGTGGCGACATAGGGGCCTACAATGAGCAGTTCTTC.

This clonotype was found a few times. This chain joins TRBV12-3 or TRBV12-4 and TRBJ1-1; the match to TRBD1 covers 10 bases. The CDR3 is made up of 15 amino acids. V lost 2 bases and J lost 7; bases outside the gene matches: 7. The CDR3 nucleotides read TGTGCCAGCAGTTTAACCGGACAGGGGGTTGGTGAAGCTTTCTTT. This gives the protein CASSLTGQGVGEAFF.

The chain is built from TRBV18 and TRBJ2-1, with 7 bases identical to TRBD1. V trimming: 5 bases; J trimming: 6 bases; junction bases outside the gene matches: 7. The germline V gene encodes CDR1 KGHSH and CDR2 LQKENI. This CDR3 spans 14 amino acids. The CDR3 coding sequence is TGTGCCAGCTCAGCGCGGACAGGAGCCAATGAGCAGTTCTTC. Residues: CASSARTGANEQFF.

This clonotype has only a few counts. The chain's CDR3 is CASSPSGNNQPQHF. The CDR3 DNA sequence: TGTGCCAGCAGCCCCTCCGGGAACAATCAGCCCCAGCATTTT. The rearrangement joins TRBV9 to TRBJ1-5; D is ambiguous. Germline V gives CDR1 SGDLS, CDR2 YYNGEE. V dropped 4 bases and J dropped 3 bases, with 11 bases sitting between them. This CDR3 is built from 14 residues.

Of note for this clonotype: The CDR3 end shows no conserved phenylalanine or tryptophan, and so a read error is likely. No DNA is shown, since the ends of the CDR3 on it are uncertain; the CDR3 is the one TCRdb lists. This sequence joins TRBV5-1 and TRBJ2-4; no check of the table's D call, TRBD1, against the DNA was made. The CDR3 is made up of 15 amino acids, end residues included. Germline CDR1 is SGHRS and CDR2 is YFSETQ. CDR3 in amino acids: CASSQGQISQKHSVL.

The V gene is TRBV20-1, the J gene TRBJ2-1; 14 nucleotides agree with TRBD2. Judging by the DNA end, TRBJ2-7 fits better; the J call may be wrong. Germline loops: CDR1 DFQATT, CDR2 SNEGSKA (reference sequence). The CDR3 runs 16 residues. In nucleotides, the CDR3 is TGCAGTGCTAGAGCGGGGACTAGCGGGGGTTACAATGAGCAGTACTTC. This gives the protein CSARAGTSGGYNEQYF.

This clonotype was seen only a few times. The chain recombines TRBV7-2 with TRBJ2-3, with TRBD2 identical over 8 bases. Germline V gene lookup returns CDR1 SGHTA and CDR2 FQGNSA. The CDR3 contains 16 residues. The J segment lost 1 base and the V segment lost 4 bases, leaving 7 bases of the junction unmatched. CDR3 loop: CASSSPFGGGTDTQYF. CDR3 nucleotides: TGTGCCAGCAGCTCCCCATTCGGGGGGGGCACAGATACGCAGTATTTT.

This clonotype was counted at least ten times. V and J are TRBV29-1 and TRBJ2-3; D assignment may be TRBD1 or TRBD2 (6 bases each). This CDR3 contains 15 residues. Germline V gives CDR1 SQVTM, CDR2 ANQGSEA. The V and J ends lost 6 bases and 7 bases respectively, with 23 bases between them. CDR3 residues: CSVYFGGQGRYTQYF. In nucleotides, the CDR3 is TGCAGCGTCTACTTCGGGGGCCAGGGAAGGTATACGCAGTATTTT.

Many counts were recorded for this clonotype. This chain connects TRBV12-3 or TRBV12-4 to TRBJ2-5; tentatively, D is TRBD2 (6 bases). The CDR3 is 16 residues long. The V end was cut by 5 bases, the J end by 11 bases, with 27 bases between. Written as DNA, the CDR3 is TGTGCCAGCAGTCCCCGGGTGAGACGGGGGACGTTTCCGCAGTACTTC. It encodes CASSPRVRRGTFPQYF.

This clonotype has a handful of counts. The CDR3 spells CAKRTGGCITYTF. CDR3 DNA: TGTGCCAAGAGGACAGGGGGATGTATAACCTACACCTTC. This sequence joins TRBV7-9 and TRBJ1-2; 10 positions agree with TRBD1. Trimming removed 10 bases from V and 10 bases from J; junction bases left unmatched: 12. Germline V CDR1 and CDR2: SEHNR, FQNEAQ (reference sequence). This CDR3 has 13 amino acids.

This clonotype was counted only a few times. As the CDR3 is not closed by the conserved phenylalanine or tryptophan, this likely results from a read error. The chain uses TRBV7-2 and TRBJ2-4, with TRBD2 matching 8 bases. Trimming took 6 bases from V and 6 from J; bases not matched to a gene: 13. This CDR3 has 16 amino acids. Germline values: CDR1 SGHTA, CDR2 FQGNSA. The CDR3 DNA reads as TGTGCCAGCAGTCCTTCACCAGCGGGAGCCGGAAACATTCAGTACCTC. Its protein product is CASSPSPAGAGNIQYL.

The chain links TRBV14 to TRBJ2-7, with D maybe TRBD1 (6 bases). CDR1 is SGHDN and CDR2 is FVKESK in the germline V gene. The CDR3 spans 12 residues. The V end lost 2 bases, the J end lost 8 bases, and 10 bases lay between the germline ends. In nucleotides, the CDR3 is TGTGCCAGCAGCCAACAGGGGTTCAAGCAGTACTTC. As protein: CASSQQGFKQYF.

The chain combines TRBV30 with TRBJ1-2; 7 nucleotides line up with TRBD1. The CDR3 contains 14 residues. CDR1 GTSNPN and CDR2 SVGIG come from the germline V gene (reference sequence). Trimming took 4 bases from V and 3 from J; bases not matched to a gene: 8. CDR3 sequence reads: CAWNLRGRDYGYTF. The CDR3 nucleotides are TGTGCCTGGAACTTAAGGGGGCGCGACTATGGCTACACCTTC.

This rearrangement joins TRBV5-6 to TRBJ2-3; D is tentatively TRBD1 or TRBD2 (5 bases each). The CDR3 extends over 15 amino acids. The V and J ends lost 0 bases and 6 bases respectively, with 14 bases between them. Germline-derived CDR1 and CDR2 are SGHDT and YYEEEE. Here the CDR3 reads CASSLGGGIGDTQYF. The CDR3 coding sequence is TGTGCCAGCAGCTTGGGTGGGGGTATTGGCGATACGCAGTATTTT.